The 10 T cell receptor beta chains below come from one sample, sequenced in a study of blood T cell repertoires in COVID-19. The repertoire was sequenced with immunoSEQ multiplex PCR; TCRdb's copy has only in-frame clones and lacks some. Among 97,000 or so clones listed, approximately 81% were seen once. The sample taken for sequencing was peripheral blood. The receptor set was obtained from a man between 60 and 70 years old with acute or convalescent COVID-19.

V is TRBV9 and J is TRBJ2-5; TRBD1 might be the D (5 bases). This CDR3 is 16 amino acids long. V was trimmed by 2 bases and J by 1 base, leaving 15 bases between them. Germline V gene data show CDR1 as SGDLS and CDR2 as YYNGEE. The CDR3 loop reads CASSVSLTEPQETQYF. In nucleotides, the CDR3 is TGTGCCAGCAGCGTCTCTTTGACAGAGCCCCAAGAGACCCAGTACTTC. Filled out from reference TRBV9 and TRBJ2-5, the complete variable domain reads DSGVTQTPKHLITATGQRVTLRCSPRSGDLSVYWYQQSLDQGLQFLIQYYNGEERAKGNILERFSAQQFPDLHSELNLSSLELGDSALYFCASSVSLTEPQETQYFGPGTRLLVL.

V and J are TRBV27 and TRBJ2-1, with 11 bases aligning to TRBD1. The germline CDR1 and CDR2 sequences are MNHEY and SMNVEV (reference sequence). The CDR3 loop spans 15 amino acids. V trimming: 6 bases; J trimming: 2 bases; junction bases outside the gene matches: 3. CDR3 in amino acids: CASRGTGGAYNEQFF. CDR3 DNA sequence: TGTGCCAGCAGGGGGACAGGGGGAGCCTACAATGAGCAGTTCTTC.

This clone was seen once. DNA for the CDR3: TGTGCCATCAGCCGGGACAGCTCCTACAATGAGCAGTTCTTC. This gives the protein CAISRDSSYNEQFF. The V gene is TRBV10-3, the J gene TRBJ2-1; 7 nucleotides match TRBD1. This CDR3 is built from 14 residues. V trimming: 6 bases; J trimming: 0 bases; junction bases outside the gene matches: 2. Germline V gives CDR1 ENHRY, CDR2 SYGVKD.

This clone appeared a single time. The chain couples TRBV9 to TRBJ2-1, with TRBD2 as a possible D gene (6 bases). This CDR3 region has 16 residues. Germline assignment: CDR1 SGDLS and CDR2 YYNGEE. V lost 2 bases and J 7 bases, leaving 19 bases between the germline ends. Here the CDR3 DNA reads TGTGCCAGCAGCGTTGGGGACTGGCCGACCTTTAATGAGCAGTTCTTC. It yields the protein CASSVGDWPTFNEQFF.

The J gene is TRBJ2-1, the V gene TRBV24-1; D gene ambiguous. Trimming shortened V by 4 bases and J by 3 bases, and 9 bases separated the two germline ends. Germline CDR1 reads KGHDR; CDR2 reads SFDVKD. This CDR3 is 14 amino acids long. The CDR3 coding sequence is TGTGCCACCAGTGAAGGTCAGGTCTACAATGAGCAGTTCTTC. This sequence encodes CATSEGQVYNEQFF.

Only one count was recorded for this clone. The gene calls are TRBV3-1 (or the pseudogene TRBV3-2) and TRBJ1-2; 10 bases are shared with TRBD1. J lost 6 bases, V lost 4 bases, and 11 bases had no gene match. Germline V gene lookup returns CDR1 LGHDT and CDR2 YNNKEL (reference sequence). This CDR3 has 16 residues. The CDR3: CASSPVTDRGLHGYTF. In nucleotides, the CDR3 is TGTGCCAGCAGCCCCGTCACGGACAGGGGGTTGCATGGCTACACCTTC.

The chain employs TRBV24-1 and TRBJ2-5, with a possible D match to TRBD1 (6 bases). V was shortened by 2 bases and J by 2 bases, with 8 bases between the two germline ends. Germline CDR1 and CDR2: KGHDR and SFDVKD. CDR3 size: 14 residues. CDR3 DNA sequence: TGTGCCACCAGTGATTGGGGGCGGCAAGAGACCCAGTACTTC. Translating it yields CATSDWGRQETQYF.

This clone was seen a single time. The J gene is TRBJ2-3, the V gene TRBV6-2 or TRBV6-3; D is possibly TRBD2 (5 bases). The V gene's germline CDR1 is MNHEY and CDR2 SVGEGT. Between the trimmed V and J ends, which lost 4 bases and 5 bases, there was a span of 7 bases. CDR3 length equals 12 residues. CDR3 loop: CASSSGGDTQYF. CDR3 coding DNA: TGTGCCAGCAGTTCCGGAGGAGATACGCAGTATTTT.

The genes are TRBV24-1 and TRBJ2-7; 10 bases are shared with TRBD1. J lost 0 bases, V lost 4 bases, and 14 bases had no gene match. The germline CDR1 and CDR2 sequences are KGHDR and SFDVKD. The CDR3 covers 19 residues. CDR3 in amino acids: CATSDQRQGAIICSYEQYF. DNA for the CDR3: TGTGCCACCAGTGACCAAAGACAGGGGGCGATAATATGCTCCTACGAGCAGTACTTC.

This clone appeared a single time. This chain links TRBV10-2 with TRBJ2-1; unclear D gene. The V end lost 8 bases, the J end lost 0 bases, and 8 bases lay between the germline ends. The CDR3 extends over 13 amino acids. Germline V gives CDR1 WSHSY, CDR2 SAAADI. The CDR3 sequence: CASSGASYNEQFF. CDR3 DNA sequence: TGCGCCAGCTCCGGTGCCTCCTACAATGAGCAGTTCTTC.